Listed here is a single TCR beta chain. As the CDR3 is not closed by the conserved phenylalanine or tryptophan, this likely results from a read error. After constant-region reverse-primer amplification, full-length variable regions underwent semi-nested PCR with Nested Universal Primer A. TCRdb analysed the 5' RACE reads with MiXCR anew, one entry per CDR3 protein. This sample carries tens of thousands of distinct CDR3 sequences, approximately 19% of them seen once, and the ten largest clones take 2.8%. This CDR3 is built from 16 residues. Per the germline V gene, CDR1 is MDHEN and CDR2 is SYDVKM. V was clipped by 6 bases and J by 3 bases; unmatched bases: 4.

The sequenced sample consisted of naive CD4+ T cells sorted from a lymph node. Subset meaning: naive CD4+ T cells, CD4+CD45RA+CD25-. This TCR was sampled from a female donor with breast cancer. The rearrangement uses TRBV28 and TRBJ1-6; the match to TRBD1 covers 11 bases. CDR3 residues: CASRPGTGGYNSPLHV. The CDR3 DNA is TGTGCCAGCAGGCCCGGGACAGGGGGCTATAATTCACCCCTCCACGTT.